This T cell receptor beta chain was captured in a study of blood T cell repertoires in COVID-19. Overall study: Italy, Spain and the United States were the sources of the convalescent and acute COVID-19 samples. Sample material is recorded as cDNA or gDNA derived from T cells, B-cell-depleted T cells, or PBMCs.

Assay used: immunoSEQ multiplex PCR; TCRdb lists only in-frame clones, some missing. The sample includes about 93,000 clones, almost 80% of them seen just once. In germline, CDR1 is SGHDT, CDR2 YYEEEE. This CDR3 region has 14 residues. Trimming stripped 0 bases from V and 2 bases from J, with 8 bases between. This rearrangement joins TRBV5-6 to TRBJ2-5; tentatively, D is TRBD2 (6 bases). The material sequenced was peripheral blood. The sequence was collected from a human donor in a cohort sampled during active COVID-19. Written as DNA, the CDR3 is TGTGCCAGCAGCTTGGCCGGGAGACAAGAGACCCAGTACTTC. This sequence encodes CASSLAGRQETQYF.